This entry lists 26 T cell receptor beta chains sequenced from one sample in a study of regulatory T cells in long-lasting Graves disease. TCR beta libraries were built with iRepertoire HTBI primers and Arm-PCR of CDR3 regions. TCRdb re-analysed the multiplex PCR reads in MiXCR, keeping a single row per CDR3 protein. The sample includes over 250,000 distinct CDR3 sequences, 20% to 25% of them seen just once. Time point reported: persistent/refractory GD, antithyroid drugs over 5 years with positive TRAb. PBMC-derived RNA was used for the TCR library. The source was peripheral blood mononuclear cells (PBMCs), collected when the disease was refractory, from a patient treated with antithyroid drugs. The receptors come from a female donor with Graves disease.

This clonotype was counted ten times or more. This rearrangement joins TRBV11-2 to TRBJ2-7, with D possibly being TRBD1 (6 bases). This CDR3 region has 15 residues. Germline values: CDR1 SGHAT, CDR2 FQNNGV. Deletions cut 1 base from V and 3 bases from J, with 13 bases between. CDR3 protein: CASSLGWTEGYEQYF. Here the CDR3 DNA reads TGTGCCAGCAGCTTAGGCTGGACAGAGGGCTACGAGCAGTACTTC. The variable domain in full, completed from reference TRBV11-2 and TRBJ2-7, reads EAGVAQSPRYKIIEKRQSVAFWCNPISGHATLYWYQQILGQGPKLLIQFQNNGVVDDSQLPKDRFSAERLKGVDSTLKIQPAKLEDSAVYLCASSLGWTEGYEQYFGPGTRLTVT.

This sequence joins TRBV6-2 or TRBV6-3 and TRBJ1-2; D uncertain. This CDR3 has 12 residues. Germline assignment: CDR1 MNHEY and CDR2 SVGEGT. V lost 2 bases and J lost 2, with 3 bases in between. Here the CDR3 DNA reads TGTGCCAGCAGTTACAGAAACTATGGCTACACCTTC. It yields the protein CASSYRNYGYTF.

V gene TRBV12-3 or TRBV12-4 combines with J gene TRBJ2-1; D is perhaps TRBD1 or TRBD2 (5 bases each). There are 14 residues in the CDR3. V lost 3 bases and J 9 bases, leaving 15 bases between the germline ends. CDR3: CASSLGTTVTEQFF. The CDR3 region has the DNA TGTGCCAGCAGTTTGGGGACGACGGTCACTGAGCAGTTCTTC.

This clonotype turned up a few times. This sequence joins TRBV28 and TRBJ2-7; either TRBD1 or TRBD2 may supply D (7 bases each). Germline V gives CDR1 MDHEN, CDR2 SYDVKM. The CDR3 sequence is 15 residues long. The germline V and J ends were trimmed by 6 bases and 4 bases, with 19 bases remaining between them. CDR3 residues: CASSPGRGLKYEQYF. The CDR3 nucleotides are TGTGCCAGCAGCCCGGGGAGGGGGCTCAAGTACGAGCAGTACTTC.

Only a few counts were recorded for this clonotype. The V and J genes are TRBV7-2 and TRBJ2-7; the match to TRBD2 covers 12 bases. The V and J ends lost 6 bases and 4 bases, in that order; junction bases with no gene match: 7. Looked up from germline, CDR1 is SGHTA and CDR2 is FQGNSA. The CDR3 totals 15 residues. CDR3: CASRSGLAGKYEQYF. CDR3 nucleotides: TGTGCCAGCAGAAGCGGACTAGCGGGGAAGTACGAGCAGTACTTC.

This clonotype was picked up a small number of times. This chain uses TRBV6-1 with TRBJ2-6, with TRBD1 as a possible D gene (6 bases). The germline V gene encodes CDR1 MNHNS and CDR2 SASEGT. V was trimmed by 10 bases and J by 5 bases, leaving 18 bases between them. CDR3 length equals 15 residues. CDR3 coding DNA: TGTGCCACCCACGAACAGGGTATAAGGGCCAACGTCCTGACTTTC. This encodes CATHEQGIRANVLTF.

The chain is built from TRBV7-2 and TRBJ1-2; maybe TRBD1 (5 bases). The CDR3 is made up of 14 amino acids. Trimming shortened V by 5 bases and J by 6 bases, and 16 bases separated the two germline ends. Per the germline V gene, CDR1 is SGHTA and CDR2 is FQGNSA. In DNA, the CDR3 is TGTGCCAGCAGCCCAGATGGACACTCGCATGGCTACACCTTC. It encodes CASSPDGHSHGYTF.

CDR3 sequence reads: CASSDRRHEQFF. The CDR3 DNA is TGTGCCAGCAGCGACCGAAGACACGAGCAGTTCTTC. The chain carries TRBV7-3 and TRBJ2-1; D is undetermined. V lost 5 bases and J 10 bases, leaving 12 bases between the germline ends. The CDR3 sequence is 12 residues long. Germline CDR1 SGHTA, CDR2 FQGTGA.

This clonotype was observed at least ten times. The gene calls are TRBV7-2 and TRBJ2-5, with TRBD2 matching 11 bases. J gave up 5 bases and V 2 bases, and 4 bases lay outside the gene matches. This CDR3 contains 15 residues. The germline V gene encodes CDR1 SGHTA and CDR2 FQGNSA. The CDR3 here is CASSLTSGSGETQYF. The CDR3 DNA follows: TGTGCCAGCAGCTTAACTAGCGGGAGCGGGGAGACCCAGTACTTC.

This clonotype was seen more than once but under ten times. The chain joins TRBV27 to TRBJ2-6; D may match TRBD1 or TRBD2 (5 bases each). CDR3 length: 14 amino acids. V dropped 6 bases and J dropped 3 bases, with 9 bases sitting between them. Germline CDR1 is MNHEY and CDR2 is SMNVEV (reference sequence). The chain's CDR3 is CASRRGSGANVLTF. The CDR3 bases are TGTGCCAGCAGGAGGGGAAGTGGGGCCAACGTCCTGACTTTC. Full variable domain (remainder filled in from reference TRBV27 and TRBJ2-6): EAQVTQNPRYLITVTGKKLTVTCSQNMNHEYMSWYRQDPGLGLRQIYYSMNVEVTDKGDVPEGYKVSRKEKRNFPLILESPSPNQTSLYFCASRRGSGANVLTFGAGSRLTVL.

V gene TRBV7-2 combines with J gene TRBJ2-7, with 11 bases identical to TRBD2. CDR3 size: 15 residues. The V gene end was trimmed by 5 bases and the J gene end by 5 bases; junction bases not matched to a gene: 8. CDR1 and CDR2 (germline): SGHTA, FQGNSA. CDR3 sequence: CASSTVAGGPHEQYF. CDR3 coding DNA: TGTGCCAGCAGCACCGTAGCGGGAGGGCCCCACGAGCAGTACTTC.

This rearrangement joins TRBV19 to TRBJ2-5; tentatively, D is TRBD2 (6 bases). Trimming pared 6 bases from V and 5 bases from J, leaving 25 bases between. The V gene's germline CDR1 is LNHDA and CDR2 SQIVND (reference sequence). There are 17 residues in the CDR3. The chain's CDR3 is CASRYSSAKGLPETQYF. CDR3 sequence (DNA): TGTGCCAGTAGGTATAGCTCTGCGAAGGGACTTCCGGAGACCCAGTACTTC.

The J gene is TRBJ2-7, the V gene TRBV29-1; D is possibly TRBD1 (6 bases). Germline CDR1 is SQVTM and CDR2 is ANQGSEA. Trimming stripped 5 bases from V and 1 base from J, with 15 bases between. This CDR3 has 14 amino acids. The CDR3 reads CSVLRAGESYEQYF. The CDR3 DNA reads as TGCAGCGTTTTAAGGGCAGGGGAGTCCTACGAGCAGTACTTC.

V usage is TRBV14 and J usage is TRBJ1-4; D not certain. V dropped 2 bases and J dropped 8 bases, with 9 bases sitting between them. The germline V gene has CDR1 SGHDN and CDR2 FVKESK. CDR3 length: 13 amino acids. CDR3 loop: CASSQWAAEKLFF. The CDR3 DNA is TGTGCCAGCAGCCAATGGGCTGCGGAAAAACTGTTTTTT.

There are a few counts of this clonotype. V is TRBV19 and J is TRBJ1-1, with a weak D call TRBD1 (6 bases). V lost 4 bases and J 0 bases, leaving 9 bases between the germline ends. This CDR3 is 14 amino acids long. Germline V gives CDR1 LNHDA, CDR2 SQIVND (reference sequence). The CDR3 protein is CASSKDSMNTEAFF. CDR3 in DNA: TGTGCCAGTAGTAAGGACAGCATGAACACTGAAGCTTTCTTT.

The rearrangement uses TRBV24-1 and TRBJ2-2, with 8 bases aligning to TRBD1. This CDR3 comprises 17 residues. V lost 4 bases and J lost 0; bases outside the gene matches: 6. CDR1 is KGHDR, CDR2 SFDVKD, per germline. CDR3 in DNA: TGTGCCACCAGTGACATGGACAGGGCCACGAACACCGGGGAGCTGTTTTTT. Its protein is CATSDMDRATNTGELFF.

In this sample, this clonotype turned up many times. The chain couples TRBV28 to TRBJ2-7; unclear D gene. This CDR3 spans 14 amino acids. Germline V gene sequence: CDR1 MDHEN, CDR2 SYDVKM. The ends were cut back, 5 bases at V and 1 base at J, with 12 bases in the middle. CDR3: CASSREQLSYEQYF. CDR3 sequence (DNA): TGTGCCAGCAGTAGAGAACAGCTTTCCTACGAGCAGTACTTC.

This clonotype occurred a few times. The chain recombines TRBV7-2 with TRBJ2-2; TRBD2 might be the D (6 bases). From germline, CDR1 is SGHTA and CDR2 FQGNSA. Between the trimmed V and J ends, which lost 4 bases and 8 bases, there was a span of 14 bases. This CDR3 is built from 14 residues. DNA of the CDR3: TGTGCCAGCAGCTCTAGCTTGGCGGGAGGGGAGCTGTTTTTT. It codes for CASSSSLAGGELFF. The entire variable domain, with the rest obtained from reference TRBV7-2 and TRBJ2-2, is as follows: GAGVSQSPSNKVTEKGKDVELRCDPISGHTALYWYRQSLGQGLEFLIYFQGNSAPDKSGLPSDRFSAERTGGSVSTLTIQRTQQEDSAVYLCASSSSLAGGELFFGEGSRLTVL.

This clonotype was observed a few times. A much larger clone lies one base from this, so it may be a read error. V usage is TRBV2 and J usage is TRBJ2-7; 10 nucleotides align to TRBD1. This CDR3 spans 15 amino acids. Germline V gene sequence: CDR1 SNHLY, CDR2 FYNNEI. Trimming took 7 bases from V and 7 from J; bases not matched to a gene: 13. The CDR3 coding sequence is TGTGCCAGCACCGCCCCCGGGACAGGGGTGGGGGAGCAGTACTTC. Amino acids: CASTAPGTGVGEQYF. Complete variable domain (other parts from reference TRBV2 and TRBJ2-7): EPEVTQTPSHQVTQMGQEVILRCVPISNHLYFYWYRQILGQKVEFLVSFYNNEISEKSEIFDDQFSVERPDGSNFTLKIRSTKLEDSAMYFCASTAPGTGVGEQYFGPGTRLTVT.

This clonotype was detected ten times or more. The chain recombines TRBV6-2 or TRBV6-3 with TRBJ2-7; 10 bases fit TRBD2. Per the germline V gene, CDR1 is MNHEY and CDR2 is SVGEGT. V was clipped by 6 bases and J by 3 bases; unmatched bases: 11. This CDR3 has 16 amino acids. For the CDR3, the DNA is TGTGCCAGCAGATTGGAAGGGACTAGCGTCTACTACGAGCAGTACTTC. It encodes CASRLEGTSVYYEQYF.

A remark on this clonotype: Given a much more abundant clone one base away, this may be a read error. The rearrangement joins TRBV7-2 to TRBJ2-7; 13 bases agree with TRBD2. Germline CDR1 reads SGHTA; CDR2 reads FQGNSA. This CDR3 region has 20 residues. Losses at the gene ends were 5 bases for V and 6 bases for J; bases not matched to a gene: 22. This CDR3 is CASSLYSVNRLAGGFLEQYF. The CDR3, as DNA: TGTGCCAGCAGCCTGTACAGCGTTAACCGACTAGCGGGGGGCTTCCTCGAGCAGTACTTC.

There are many counts of this clonotype. V gene TRBV6-2 or TRBV6-3 combines with J gene TRBJ2-5, with D uncertain. V lost 8 bases and J 1 base, leaving 17 bases between the germline ends. CDR3 length: 15 amino acids. Germline loops: CDR1 MNHEY, CDR2 SVGEGT. The CDR3 region is CASAYMSGGQETQYF. In DNA form, the CDR3 reads TGTGCCAGCGCCTATATGTCTGGCGGCCAAGAGACCCAGTACTTC.

This clonotype was seen at least ten times. The V gene is TRBV5-1, the J gene TRBJ1-1, with D uncertain. From germline, CDR1 is SGHRS and CDR2 YFSETQ. V lost 3 bases, J lost 4 bases, and 13 bases lay in between. This CDR3 comprises 14 residues. The CDR3 is CASSWRLETTEAFF. CDR3 nucleotide sequence: TGCGCCAGCAGCTGGAGACTGGAGACCACTGAAGCTTTCTTT.

This clonotype showed up many times. This chain connects TRBV20-1 to TRBJ1-4; the D gene is possibly TRBD1 (6 bases). This CDR3 comprises 13 residues. Germline V gene lookup returns CDR1 DFQATT and CDR2 SNEGSKA (reference sequence). Trimming pared 4 bases from V and 5 bases from J, leaving 11 bases between. This chain's CDR3 is CSAKQGPNEKLFF. For the CDR3, the DNA is TGCAGTGCTAAACAGGGCCCCAATGAAAAACTGTTTTTT.

J is TRBJ2-6 and V is TRBV7-9, with 9 bases matching TRBD1. The V gene's germline CDR1 is SEHNR and CDR2 FQNEAQ (reference sequence). The CDR3 length is 18 residues. V was clipped by 4 bases and J by 0 bases; unmatched bases: 7. The DNA of the CDR3 is TGTGCCAGCAGCTCGGGACAGGGACTTGTCTCTGGGGCCAACGTCCTGACTTTC. Translation: CASSSGQGLVSGANVLTF.

This clonotype has only a few counts. The chain recombines TRBV11-2 with TRBJ2-7; 9 bases match TRBD1. CDR1 is SGHAT and CDR2 is FQNNGV in the germline V gene. This CDR3 is 15 amino acids long. J was trimmed by 5 bases and V by 5 bases; bases with no gene match: 10. The CDR3, as DNA: TGTGCCAGCAGCACAAGCCGGGACAGGGCCCACGAGCAGTACTTC. This encodes CASSTSRDRAHEQYF.